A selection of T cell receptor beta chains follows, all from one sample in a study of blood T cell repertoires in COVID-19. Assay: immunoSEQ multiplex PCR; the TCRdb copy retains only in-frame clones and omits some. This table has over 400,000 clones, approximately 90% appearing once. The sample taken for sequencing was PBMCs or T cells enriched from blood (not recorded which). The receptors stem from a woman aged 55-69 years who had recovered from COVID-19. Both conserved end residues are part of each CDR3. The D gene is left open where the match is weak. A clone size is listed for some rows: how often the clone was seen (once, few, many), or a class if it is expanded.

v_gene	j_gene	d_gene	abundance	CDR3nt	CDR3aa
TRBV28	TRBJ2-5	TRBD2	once	TGTGCCAGCAGCCCTCGAAGCGGGGGAATCAAAGAGACCCAGTACTTC	CASSPRSGGIKETQYF
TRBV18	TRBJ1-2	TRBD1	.	TGTGCCAGCTCGCCGGACAGGTCGCATTATGGCTACACCTTC	CASSPDRSHYGYTF
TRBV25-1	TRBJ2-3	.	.	TGTGCCAGCAGTGAAGGTGGCGGGGGCCTCACAGATACGCAGTATTTT	CASSEGGGGLTDTQYF
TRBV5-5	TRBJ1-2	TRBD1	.	TGTGCCAGCAGCTTTTCGGGACAGGGGAGCGATGGCTACACCTTC	CASSFSGQGSDGYTF
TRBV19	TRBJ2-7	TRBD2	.	TGTGCCAGTAGTATAGTGGCTAGCGGGGGCCCAAACTCCTACGAGCAGTACTTC	CASSIVASGGPNSYEQYF
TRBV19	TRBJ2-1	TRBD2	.	TGTGCCAGTAGCCTTCCGGGACTAGCGGGGGACAATGAGCAGTTCTTC	CASSLPGLAGDNEQFF
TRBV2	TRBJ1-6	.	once	TGTGCCAGCTACGGACAGTCCTATAATTCACCCCTCCACTTT	CASYGQSYNSPLHF
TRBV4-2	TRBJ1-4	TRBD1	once	TGTGCCAGCGCTTCGACAGGGAATGAAAAACTGTTTTTT	CASASTGNEKLFF
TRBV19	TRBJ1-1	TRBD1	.	TGTGCCAGTAGTATAAACAGGGGGACAAGCACTGAAGCTTTCTTT	CASSINRGTSTEAFF
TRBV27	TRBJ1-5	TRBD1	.	TGTGCCAGCAGTTGGGGACAGTCCCCGGGGCAGCCCCAGCATTTT	CASSWGQSPGQPQHF
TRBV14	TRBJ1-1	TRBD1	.	TGTGCCAGCAGCCATGCCGGGGACAGGGGGCGCGATCGAAAAGCTTTCTTT	CASSHAGDRGRDRKAFF
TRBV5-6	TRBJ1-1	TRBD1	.	TGTGCCAGCAGCTTCGGTAACTTCGGACAGGACAACACTGAAGCTTTCTTT	CASSFGNFGQDNTEAFF
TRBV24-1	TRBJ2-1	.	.	TGTGCCACCAGTGATTTCCGCTACAATGAGCAGTTCTTC	CATSDFRYNEQFF
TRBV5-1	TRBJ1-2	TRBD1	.	TGCGCCAGCAGCGAGGGACAGGGGACCTATGGCTACACCTTC	CASSEGQGTYGYTF
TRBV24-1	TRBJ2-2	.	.	TGTGCCACCAGAGAAACAGGGAACACCGGGGAGCTGTTTTTT	CATRETGNTGELFF
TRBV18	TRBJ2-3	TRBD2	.	TGTGCCAGCTCACCACTACTAGCGGGGGTGTATACGCAGTATTTT	CASSPLLAGVYTQYF
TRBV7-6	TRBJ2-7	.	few	TGTGCCAGCAGCTTAGTGCCCCCAGGCAGGAAGATTTGGTACGAGCAGTACTTC	CASSLVPPGRKIWYEQYF